This TCR beta chain was retrieved from a study of molecular identifiers for immune sequencing clone quantification (dated by TCRdb to 2016 to 2019). At the level of the whole study: In a replicate experiment, RNA from 20,000 or 100,000 naive CD8 T cells was split into five aliquots, four of which were sequenced. The study was a methods study using CD8 T cells to benchmark molecular-identifier clustering-based TCR repertoire sequencing (MIDCIRS) and TCR RNA copy counting. The study at large found these results: In CMV-specific effector cells, clones with more than 20 RNA copies contained over 99% of molecules, whereas in naive cells such clones contained under 1% of molecules. Spiked-in Jurkat TCR RNA equivalent to a single cell was reported to be detectable even among 980,000 or so naive CD8 T cells. When barcode sub-clustering was left out, chimeric consensus sequences inflated TCR diversity, with chimeras reaching as high as 47%. Modeling indicated about 3.1 TCR RNA copies recovered per cell, compared with 9.5 to 10 by digital PCR, which implies a capture efficiency of 25% to 35%. Highly expanded clone sizes could be underestimated because identical TCR molecules may share a barcode. The naive libraries included spiked-in Jurkat TCR RNA (about 9 copies' worth), and this Jurkat TCR RNA is not part of the donor repertoire.

Libraries of naive CD8 T cells were built from anywhere between about 17,000 and 1,000,000 sorted cells, with 10%, 30% or 50% of the purified RNA used. On a BD FACSAria II, naive CD8 T cells were FACS-sorted as CD8+CD4-CCR7+CD45RA+ and collected into RLT Plus buffer. Around 10 TCR copies' worth of Jurkat RNA were spiked into roughly 19,000-1,000,000 naive CD8 T cell samples to test detection sensitivity. CD8 T cells were enriched with RosetteSep CD8+ T Cell Enrichment Cocktail and Ficoll-Paque, followed by ACK red cell lysis. V was cut back by 4 bases and J by 4 bases, leaving a gap of 10 bases between them. The CDR3, cysteine through phenylalanine, is 13 amino acids long. Only the CDR3 DNA stays, 39 bases, in frame from base 1. CDR1 and CDR2 are drawn from the germline V gene (reference sequence): MNHEY, SMNVEV. This clonotype was recorded many times. No antigen is known for it. No much larger clonotype is one base removed from it; base qualities were not supplied.

Library prep was done by PCR. Sequencing used an Illumina HiSeq 4000. Bulk TCR libraries were generated as previously described, with the TCR primers listed in Table S5 used. Total RNA was purified with the Qiagen AllPrep DNA/RNA kit. Before analysis, reads from multiple sequencing runs of the same library were pooled. The published analysis was carried out like this. Only reads with exact TCR constant sequence were kept, trimmed to 150 nt, and grouped by their 12-nt molecular barcodes. Within each barcode group, reads were sub-clustered at a 15% Levenshtein threshold, and quality-weighted consensus sequences were built per RNA molecule. Non-functional sequences were discarded, and so were lower-count sequences lying one edit away from another sequence. Barcode sub-clusters with fewer than 20% of the maximum read count were removed, based on fitting two negative binomial distributions. Using fastp at Q25 and MiXCR, TCRdb reprocessed the public reads and kept productive beta chains. Rows merge per CDR3 protein into single entries with the most common DNA and genes. It is TCRdb's table, rather than the study itself, that gives the V and J calls and clone size. This sample holds some 650,000 distinct CDR3 sequences; around 20% were observed only once. The ten largest make up roughly 0.85% of the sample.

The chain is made from TRBV27 and TRBJ1-2; the D region possibly corresponds to TRBD1 (5 bases align). The TCR comes from a human donor in good health. Some libraries in this study had Jurkat cell RNA spiked in. The sequenced sample was naive CD8+ T cells from blood, with Jurkat cell RNA spiked in. This specimen's cell subset or site label, interpreted: FACS-sorted CD8+CD4-CCR7+CD45RA+ naive T cells. The nucleotides read TGTGCCAGCAGTTCAGGGATAGCCTATGGCTACACCTTC. Its amino acids are CASSSGIAYGYTF.